This entry concerns a single T cell receptor beta chain. The data stem from a study of blood T cell repertoires in COVID-19. The cohort comprised adults aged about 18 to 90 years residing in about two dozen US areas. The ends lost 4 bases at V and 5 bases at J; junction bases unmatched: 8. The CDR3 consists of 15 residues. Per germline, CDR1 SGHNT and CDR2 YYREEE (reference sequence). Original processing methods: Researchers report that nucleated cell counts were estimated from reference gene primer amplification. TCRdb's copy holds only in-frame clones and misses some; the assay was immunoSEQ multiplex PCR. The V and J calls and clone size are taken from that table; D and trimming were inferred from the DNA. The data hold 150,000 to 200,000 clones, with approximately 88% observed a single time.

The TCR comes from a man between 65 and 85 years old who had been exposed to COVID-19. The chain links TRBV5-4 to TRBJ2-2, with 7 positions matching TRBD1. Sequencing input: PBMCs or T cells enriched from blood (not recorded which). CDR3 nucleotides: TGTGCCAGCAGCGATAACAGGGGTGGGACCGGGGAGCTGTTTTTT. This codes for CASSDNRGGTGELFF.